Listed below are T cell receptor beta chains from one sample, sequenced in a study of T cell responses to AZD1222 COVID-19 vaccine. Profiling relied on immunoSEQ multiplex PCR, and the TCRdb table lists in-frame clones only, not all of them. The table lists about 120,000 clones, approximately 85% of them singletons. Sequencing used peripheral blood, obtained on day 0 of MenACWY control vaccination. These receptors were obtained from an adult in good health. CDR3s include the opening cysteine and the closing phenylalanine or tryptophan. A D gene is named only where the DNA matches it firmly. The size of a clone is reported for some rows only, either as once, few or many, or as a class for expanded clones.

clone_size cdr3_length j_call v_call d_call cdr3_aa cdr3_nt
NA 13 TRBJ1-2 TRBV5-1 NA CASREGGKAGYTF TGCGCCAGCAGGGAGGGTGGGAAGGCTGGCTACACCTTC
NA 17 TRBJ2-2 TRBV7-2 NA CASSLEWDGTNTGELFF TGTGCCAGCAGCTTAGAGTGGGACGGGACCAACACCGGGGAGCTGTTTTTT
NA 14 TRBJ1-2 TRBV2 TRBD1 CASSAIGTARGYTF TGTGCCAGCAGTGCAATCGGGACAGCCAGAGGCTACACCTTC
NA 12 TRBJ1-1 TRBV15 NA CATSMVDTEAFF TGTGCCACCAGCATGGTAGACACTGAAGCTTTCTTT
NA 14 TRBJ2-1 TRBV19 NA CASNFGSTYNEQFF TGTGCTAGTAATTTTGGCTCAACCTACAATGAGCAGTTCTTC
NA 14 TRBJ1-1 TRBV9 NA CASSVVQDLTEAFF TGTGCCAGCAGCGTAGTCCAGGACTTGACTGAAGCTTTCTTT
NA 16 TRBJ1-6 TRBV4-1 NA CASSQGPQGLNSPLHF TGCGCCAGCAGCCAAGGCCCGCAGGGGCTTAATTCACCCCTCCACTTT
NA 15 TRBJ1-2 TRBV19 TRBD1 CASSRTGQRNYGYTF TGTGCCAGTAGTAGAACGGGACAGAGGAACTATGGCTACACCTTC
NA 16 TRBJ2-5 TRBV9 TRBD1 CASSADSGQPQETQYF TGTGCCAGCAGCGCCGATTCGGGACAGCCACAAGAGACCCAGTACTTC
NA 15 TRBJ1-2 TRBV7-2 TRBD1 CASSLSYRGHEGYTF TGTGCCAGCAGCTTATCTTACAGGGGGCATGAAGGCTACACCTTC
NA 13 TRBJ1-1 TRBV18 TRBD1 CASSLNRGTEAFF TGTGCCAGCTCACTTAACAGGGGCACTGAAGCTTTCTTT
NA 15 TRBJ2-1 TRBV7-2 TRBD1 CASSPGGPRRNEQFF TGTGCCAGCAGCCCAGGGGGACCTCGTAGGAATGAGCAGTTCTTC
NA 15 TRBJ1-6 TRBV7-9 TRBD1 CASSLAGTDNSPLHF TGTGCCAGCAGCTTAGCCGGGACAGATAATTCACCCCTCCACTTT
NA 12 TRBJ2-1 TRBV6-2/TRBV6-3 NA CASSYSDGEQFF TGTGCCAGCAGTTACTCGGACGGTGAGCAGTTCTTC
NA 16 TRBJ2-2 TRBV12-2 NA CASRSAGTANTGELFF TGTGCAAGTCGCTCTGCCGGGACAGCGAACACCGGGGAGCTGTTTTTT
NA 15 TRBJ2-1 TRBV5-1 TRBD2 CASSPLAGAGNEQFF TGCGCCAGCAGCCCGCTAGCGGGGGCAGGGAATGAGCAGTTCTTC
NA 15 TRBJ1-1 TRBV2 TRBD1 CASSRQGARDTEAFF TGTGCCAGTTCTCGACAGGGGGCAAGAGACACTGAAGCTTTCTTT
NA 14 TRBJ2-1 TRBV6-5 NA CATTRDIFYNEQFF TGTGCCACTACCCGGGACATATTCTACAATGAGCAGTTCTTC
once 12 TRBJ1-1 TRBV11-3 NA CASSSRNTEAFF TGTGCCAGCAGCTCGCGGAACACTGAAGCTTTCTTT
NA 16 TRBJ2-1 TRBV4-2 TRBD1 CASSQDRDRGFSEQFF TGTGCCAGCAGCCAAGACCGGGACAGGGGTTTTTCTGAGCAGTTCTTC
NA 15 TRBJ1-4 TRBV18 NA CASSPRGSTNEKLFF TGTGCCAGCTCACCAAGGGGATCAACTAATGAAAAACTGTTTTTT
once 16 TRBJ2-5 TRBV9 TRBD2 CASSAGYSGGQETQYF TGTGCCAGCAGCGCCGGCTATAGCGGGGGCCAAGAGACCCAGTACTTC
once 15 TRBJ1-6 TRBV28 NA CASNLAGRLNSPLHF TGTGCCAGCAACCTTGCGGGGCGGTTAAATTCACCCCTCCACTTT
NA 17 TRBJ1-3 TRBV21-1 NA CASSKEGTGGPGNTIYF TGTGCCAGCAGCAAAGAGGGCACAGGGGGACCTGGAAACACCATATATTTT
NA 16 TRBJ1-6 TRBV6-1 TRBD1 CASSDYLTGLNSPLHF TGTGCCAGCAGTGATTATTTGACAGGGCTCAATTCACCCCTCCACTTT
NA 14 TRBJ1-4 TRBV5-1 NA CASRDGPTNEKLFF TGCGCCAGCAGGGACGGTCCAACTAATGAAAAACTGTTTTTT
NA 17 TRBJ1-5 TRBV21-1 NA CASNHRPRGYSNQPQHF TGTGCCAGCAACCACCGTCCCCGGGGATATAGCAATCAGCCCCAGCATTTT
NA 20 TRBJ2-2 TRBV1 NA CTSSLRRSHGLTMNTGELFF TGCACCAGCAGCCTACGACGGTCACATGGACTCACCATGAACACCGGGGAGCTGTTTTTT
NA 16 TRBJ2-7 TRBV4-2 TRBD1 CASSQDPGTATYEQYF TGTGCCAGCAGCCAAGATCCCGGGACAGCGACCTACGAGCAGTACTTC
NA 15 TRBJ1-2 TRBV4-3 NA CASSQDRVGGRGYTF TGCGCCAGCAGCCAAGATAGAGTGGGGGGACGAGGCTACACCTTC
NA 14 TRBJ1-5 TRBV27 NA CASSQGASNQPQHF TGTGCCAGCAGCCAAGGGGCAAGCAATCAGCCCCAGCATTTT
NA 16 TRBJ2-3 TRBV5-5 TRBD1 CASSFGTGAGADTQYF TGTGCCAGCAGCTTCGGGACAGGGGCTGGGGCAGATACGCAGTATTTT